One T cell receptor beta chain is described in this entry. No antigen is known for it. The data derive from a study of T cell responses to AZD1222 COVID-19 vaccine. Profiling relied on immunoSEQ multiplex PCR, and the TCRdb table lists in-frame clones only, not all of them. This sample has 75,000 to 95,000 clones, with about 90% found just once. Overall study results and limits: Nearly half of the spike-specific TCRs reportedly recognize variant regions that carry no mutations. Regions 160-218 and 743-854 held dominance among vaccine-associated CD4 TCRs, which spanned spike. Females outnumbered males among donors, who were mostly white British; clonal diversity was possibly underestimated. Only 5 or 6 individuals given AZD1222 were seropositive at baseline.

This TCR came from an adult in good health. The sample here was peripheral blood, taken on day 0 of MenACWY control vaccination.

CDR3: CASSIRGGSNQPQHF. CDR3 DNA sequence: TGTGCCAGTAGTATCAGGGGCGGTAGCAATCAGCCCCAGCATTTT. The V and J genes are TRBV19 and TRBJ1-5; weak D call: TRBD1 (6 bases). V shed 3 bases and J shed 0 bases, with 9 bases lying between them. Germline V gene data show CDR1 as LNHDA and CDR2 as SQIVND (reference sequence). This CDR3 contains 15 residues.